One and the same sample provided the 19 T cell receptor beta chains below, sequenced in a study of radiation and T cells in renal cell carcinoma. As to time point: blood 4 weeks post-SBRT, at nephrectomy. Described treatment: 15 Gy SBRT to primary tumor, nephrectomy 4 weeks later. Assay: immunoSEQ multiplex PCR; the TCRdb copy retains only in-frame clones and omits some. Among over 25,000 clones listed, 81% were seen once. The source was blood, collected from a patient whose treatment included radiotherapy and nephrectomy. The receptors shown here come from a man in his fifties or sixties with renal cell carcinoma.

The chain joins TRBV5-6 to TRBJ1-2; possible D gene TRBD1, 5 bases. Trimming stripped 4 bases from V and 5 bases from J, with 15 bases between. CDR3 size: 14 residues. Germline CDR1 is SGHDT and CDR2 is YYEEEE. In DNA, the CDR3 is TGTGCCAGCAGCCCGCAGGGCCGGGAGTATGGCTACACCTTC. As protein: CASSPQGREYGYTF.

The sample holds a few counts of this clone. The V gene is TRBV5-4, the J gene TRBJ2-1; D is possibly TRBD1 (5 bases). From germline, CDR1 is SGHNT and CDR2 YYREEE (reference sequence). This CDR3 comprises 13 residues. The ends were cut back, 4 bases at V and 6 bases at J, with 11 bases in the middle. Written as DNA, the CDR3 is TGTGCCAGCAGCCTGACAGTCACCAATGAGCAGTTCTTC. Encoded protein: CASSLTVTNEQFF.

The V and J genes are TRBV29-1 and TRBJ2-3; 13 bases align to TRBD2. The V segment lost 8 bases and the J segment 4 bases; nucleotides outside the gene matches: 3. This CDR3 has 13 residues. Germline V gene sequence: CDR1 SQVTM, CDR2 ANQGSEA. The CDR3 loop reads CSSGTSGADTQYF. CDR3 nucleotide sequence: TGCAGCAGCGGGACTAGCGGGGCAGATACGCAGTATTTT.

This clone was seen once. The chain has TRBV12-5 and TRBJ1-2; TRBD1 is a possible D gene (5 bases). Trimming stripped 7 bases from V and 7 bases from J, with 22 bases between. The CDR3 is 15 residues long. From germline, CDR1 is LGHNT and CDR2 FRNRAP. The CDR3: CASAPVVGRVGGYTF. For the CDR3, the DNA is TGTGCTAGTGCCCCCGTTGTAGGCAGGGTCGGTGGCTACACCTTC.

The chain uses TRBV5-1 and TRBJ2-5; D is uncertain. Trimming pared 0 bases from V and 3 bases from J, leaving 9 bases between. CDR1 and CDR2 (germline): SGHRS, YFSETQ. This CDR3 spans 14 amino acids. The CDR3 coding sequence is TGCGCCAGCAGCTTGGGTGGAGTTGAAGAGACCCAGTACTTC. Protein: CASSLGGVEETQYF.

The rearrangement joins TRBV5-6 to TRBJ1-1, with a tentative D call TRBD1 (6 bases). CDR3 length: 16 residues. Germline V CDR1 and CDR2: SGHDT, YYEEEE. The V and J ends lost 4 bases and 0 bases respectively, with 16 bases between them. The CDR3 bases are TGTGCCAGCAGCCGTTTTGAACAGGGCATGAACACTGAAGCTTTCTTT. Translation: CASSRFEQGMNTEAFF. The whole variable domain, filled in from reference TRBV5-6 and TRBJ1-1, reads DAGVTQSPTHLIKTRGQQVTLRCSPKSGHDTVSWYQQALGQGPQFIFQYYEEEERQRGNFPDRFSGHQFPNYSSELNVNALLLGDSALYLCASSRFEQGMNTEAFFGQGTRLTVV.

CDR3 DNA: TGTGCCACCGCGAGAGGGGGCGAGTCCTACGAGCAGTACTTC. Residues: CATARGGESYEQYF. The chain has TRBV6-5 and TRBJ2-5, with 7 bases that match TRBD1. The J call may not be correct, given that the DNA end is closer to TRBJ2-7. Germline CDR1 and CDR2: MNHEY and SVGAGI. This CDR3 comprises 14 residues.

This chain connects TRBV7-6 to TRBJ2-1; D not certain. The CDR3 covers 13 residues. CDR1 and CDR2 from the germline V gene are SGHVS and FNYEAQ. V shed 1 base and J shed 4 bases, with 5 bases lying between them. Written as DNA, the CDR3 is TGTGCCAGCAGCTTAGGGCTTTACAATGAGCAGTTCTTC. This translates into CASSLGLYNEQFF.

This chain uses TRBV10-1 with TRBJ2-1; 12 bases fit TRBD2. V lost 7 bases to trimming and J lost 5 bases; unmatched junction nucleotides: 9. This CDR3 contains 16 residues. CDR1 and CDR2 (germline): WNHNN, SYGVQD (reference sequence). The CDR3 is CASTPSGRAWDNEQFF. CDR3 coding DNA: TGCGCCAGCACCCCTAGCGGGAGGGCTTGGGACAATGAGCAGTTCTTC.

The rearrangement links TRBV5-6 to TRBJ1-1; 11 bases are a match to TRBD1. CDR3 length equals 15 residues. The trim removed 3 bases at V and 5 bases at J, leaving 6 bases unmatched. Germline loops: CDR1 SGHDT, CDR2 YYEEEE. CDR3 residues: CASSSRGTGGTEAFF. The DNA for the CDR3 is TGTGCCAGCAGCTCTCGAGGGACAGGGGGAACTGAAGCTTTCTTT.

V and J are TRBV11-2 and TRBJ1-5; 7 bases line up with TRBD1. The CDR3 loop spans 14 amino acids. Trimming took 5 bases from V and 3 from J; bases not matched to a gene: 4. Germline assignment: CDR1 SGHAT and CDR2 FQNNGV. In DNA, the CDR3 is TGTGCCAGCAGCCCAGACAGGGCCAATCAGCCCCAGCATTTT. The encoded protein is CASSPDRANQPQHF.

The V gene is TRBV7-6, the J gene TRBJ1-1, with 10 positions matching TRBD1. This CDR3 contains 13 residues. V shed 4 bases and J 7 bases; nucleotides not matched to a gene: 3. CDR1 SGHVS and CDR2 FNYEAQ come from the germline V gene. The CDR3 protein is CASSSGQGLEAFF. The CDR3 DNA reads as TGTGCCAGCAGCTCGGGACAGGGGCTTGAAGCTTTCTTT. The entire variable domain, with the rest obtained from reference TRBV7-6 and TRBJ1-1, is as follows: GAGVSQSPRYKVTKRGQDVALRCDPISGHVSLYWYRQALGQGPEFLTYFNYEAQQDKSGLPNDRFSAERPEGSISTLTIQRTEQRDSAMYRCASSSGQGLEAFFGQGTRLTVV.

This sequence joins TRBV6-6 and TRBJ1-5, with no clear D. Between the trimmed V and J ends, which lost 5 bases and 4 bases, there was a span of 6 bases. The CDR3 is 12 residues long. The germline CDR1 and CDR2 sequences are MNHNY and SVGAGI (reference sequence). CDR3 sequence (DNA): TGTGCCAGCAGTCGGGCTAATCAGCCCCAGCATTTT. Translation gives CASSRANQPQHF.

The chain employs TRBV7-6 and TRBJ2-5; D not certain. Per the germline V gene, CDR1 is SGHVS and CDR2 is FNYEAQ. V lost 6 bases and J 7 bases, leaving 12 bases between the germline ends. This CDR3 has 12 amino acids. The chain's CDR3 is CASSPGSGTQYF. The DNA of the CDR3 is TGTGCCAGCAGTCCAGGTTCGGGGACCCAGTACTTC.

The V call is TRBV7-6, the J call TRBJ2-6; D is uncertain. V lost 5 bases and J lost 4, with 18 bases in between. This CDR3 is 17 amino acids long. The germline V gene has CDR1 SGHVS and CDR2 FNYEAQ. CDR3 loop: CASSPPRGPLGANVLTF. The CDR3 nucleotides are TGTGCCAGCAGCCCCCCCCGAGGTCCTCTAGGGGCCAACGTCCTGACTTTC.

CDR3 in DNA: TGTGCCAGCTCACCCTCGACTAGCGGGGGCCTCAATGAGCAGTTCTTC. Translation: CASSPSTSGGLNEQFF. The chain is built from TRBV18 and TRBJ2-1; TRBD2 matches at 12 bases. The CDR3 spans 16 residues. The junction had 6 bases not matched to a gene; V was cut back by 3 bases and J by 6 bases. Germline CDR1 and CDR2: KGHSH and LQKENI.

This clone appeared once. The chain combines TRBV5-6 with TRBJ2-3; 9 positions agree with TRBD2. The germline gives CDR1 SGHDT, CDR2 YYEEEE. The length of the CDR3 is 16 residues. After removal of 4 bases from V and 2 bases from J, the junction contained 8 bases not matched to a gene. The DNA for the CDR3 is TGTGCCAGCAGCGGCGTAGCGGGAGACGACACAGATACGCAGTATTTT. It codes for CASSGVAGDDTDTQYF.

This chain links TRBV7-2 with TRBJ2-1; 9 nucleotides match TRBD2. Germline CDR1 reads SGHTA; CDR2 reads FQGNSA. This CDR3 region has 18 residues. Germline trimming cut 4 bases from V and 3 bases from J; bases unmatched to any gene: 13. This CDR3 is CASSSRTKAGGVYNEQFF. The CDR3 nucleotides are TGTGCCAGCAGCTCTCGTACGAAAGCGGGAGGAGTCTACAATGAGCAGTTCTTC.

V and J are TRBV27 and TRBJ1-2, with D maybe TRBD1 (5 bases). The V end lost 5 bases, the J end lost 7 bases, and 20 bases lay between the germline ends. The CDR3 contains 15 residues. Germline V gene lookup returns CDR1 MNHEY and CDR2 SMNVEV (reference sequence). The CDR3 coding sequence is TGTGCCAGCAGTGACTTTCTCTCGGGGGGTGGTGGCTACACCTTC. The encoded protein is CASSDFLSGGGGYTF.